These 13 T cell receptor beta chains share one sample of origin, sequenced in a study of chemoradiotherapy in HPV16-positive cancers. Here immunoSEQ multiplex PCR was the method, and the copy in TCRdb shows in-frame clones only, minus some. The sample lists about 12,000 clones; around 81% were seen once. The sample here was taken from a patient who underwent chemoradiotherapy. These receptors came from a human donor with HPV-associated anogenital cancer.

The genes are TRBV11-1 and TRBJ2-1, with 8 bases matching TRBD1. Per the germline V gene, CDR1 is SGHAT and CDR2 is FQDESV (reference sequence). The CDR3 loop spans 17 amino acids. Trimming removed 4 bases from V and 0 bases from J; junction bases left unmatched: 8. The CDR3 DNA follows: TGTGCCAGCAGCTCAGGTCGTGGGACAGGCTCCTACAATGAGCAGTTCTTC. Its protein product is CASSSGRGTGSYNEQFF.

The CDR3 DNA reads as TGTGCCAGCAAAGGTCCCGCGGTACGGGGGAATGAGCAGTTCTTC. Its protein product is CASKGPAVRGNEQFF. The rearrangement joins TRBV25-1 to TRBJ2-1; D might be TRBD2 (6 bases). CDR3 length equals 15 residues. V lost 7 bases, J lost 7 bases, and 20 bases lay in between. The germline V gene encodes CDR1 MGHDK and CDR2 SYGVNS.

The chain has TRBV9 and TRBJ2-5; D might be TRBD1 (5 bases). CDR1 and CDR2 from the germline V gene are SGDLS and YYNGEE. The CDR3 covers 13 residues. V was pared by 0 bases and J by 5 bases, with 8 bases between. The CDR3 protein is CASSVGGSETQYF. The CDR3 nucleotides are TGTGCCAGCAGCGTAGGGGGCTCGGAGACCCAGTACTTC.

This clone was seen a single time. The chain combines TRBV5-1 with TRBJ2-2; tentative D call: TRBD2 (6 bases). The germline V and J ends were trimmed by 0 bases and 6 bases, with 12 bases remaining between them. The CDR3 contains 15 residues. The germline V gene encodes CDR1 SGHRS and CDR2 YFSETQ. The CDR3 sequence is CASSLGRGEAGELFF. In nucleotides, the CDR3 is TGCGCCAGCAGCTTGGGGCGGGGTGAAGCCGGGGAGCTGTTTTTT.

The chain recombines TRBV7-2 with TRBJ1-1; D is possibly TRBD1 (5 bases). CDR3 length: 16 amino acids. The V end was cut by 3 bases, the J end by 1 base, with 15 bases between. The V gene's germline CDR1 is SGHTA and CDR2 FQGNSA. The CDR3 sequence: CASSFIGGVTNTEAFF. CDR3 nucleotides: TGTGCCAGCAGCTTTATCGGGGGGGTAACGAACACTGAAGCTTTCTTT.

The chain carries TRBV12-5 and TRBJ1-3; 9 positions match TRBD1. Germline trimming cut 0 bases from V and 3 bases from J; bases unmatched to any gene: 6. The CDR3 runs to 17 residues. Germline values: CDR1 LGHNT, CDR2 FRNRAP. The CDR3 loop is CASGLVGPDRGGNTIYF. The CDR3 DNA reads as TGTGCTAGTGGTTTGGTTGGCCCGGACAGGGGTGGAAACACCATATATTTT.

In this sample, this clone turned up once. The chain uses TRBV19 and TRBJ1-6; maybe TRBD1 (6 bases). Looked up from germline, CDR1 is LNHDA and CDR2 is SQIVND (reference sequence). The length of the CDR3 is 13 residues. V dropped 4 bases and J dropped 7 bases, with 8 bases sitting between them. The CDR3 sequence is CASSTTGNSPLHF. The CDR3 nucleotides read TGTGCCAGTAGTACCACAGGGAATTCACCCCTCCACTTT.

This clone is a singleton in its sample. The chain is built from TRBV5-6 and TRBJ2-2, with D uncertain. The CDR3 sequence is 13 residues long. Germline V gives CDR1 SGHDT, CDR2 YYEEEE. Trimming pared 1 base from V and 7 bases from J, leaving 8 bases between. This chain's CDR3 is CASSLLLFGELFF. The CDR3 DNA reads TGTGCCAGCAGCTTGTTATTATTCGGGGAGCTGTTTTTT.

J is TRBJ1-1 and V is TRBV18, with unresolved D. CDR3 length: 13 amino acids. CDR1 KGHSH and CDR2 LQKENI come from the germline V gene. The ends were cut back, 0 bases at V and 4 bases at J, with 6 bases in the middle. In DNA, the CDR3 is TGTGCCAGCTCACCACCTGGGCGCACTGAAGCTTTCTTT. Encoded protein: CASSPPGRTEAFF. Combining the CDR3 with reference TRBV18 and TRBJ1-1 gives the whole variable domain NAGVMQNPRHLVRRRGQEARLRCSPMKGHSHVYWYRQLPEEGLKFMVYLQKENIIDESGMPKERFSAEFPKEGPSILRIQQVVRGDSAAYFCASSPPGRTEAFFGQGTRLTVV.

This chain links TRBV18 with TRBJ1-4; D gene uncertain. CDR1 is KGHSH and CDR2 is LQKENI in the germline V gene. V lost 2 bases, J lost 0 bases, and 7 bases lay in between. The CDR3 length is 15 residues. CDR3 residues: CASSPEGATNEKLFF. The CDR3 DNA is TGTGCCAGCTCACCAGAAGGAGCAACTAATGAAAAACTGTTTTTT.

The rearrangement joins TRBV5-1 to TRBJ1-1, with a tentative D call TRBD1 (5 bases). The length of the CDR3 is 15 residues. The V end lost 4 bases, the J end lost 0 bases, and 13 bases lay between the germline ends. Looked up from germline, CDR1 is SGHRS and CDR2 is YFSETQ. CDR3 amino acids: CASSVLGTVNTEAFF. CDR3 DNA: TGCGCCAGCAGCGTACTCGGGACGGTGAACACTGAAGCTTTCTTT.

The CDR3 region has the DNA TGTGCCAGCTCAGAGAATCCCTCTGGAAACACCATATATTTT. This sequence encodes CASSENPSGNTIYF. The rearrangement uses TRBV7-9 and TRBJ1-3; D is unclear. The CDR3 runs to 14 residues. Deletions cut 8 bases from V and 0 bases from J, with 11 bases between. Germline CDR1 SEHNR, CDR2 FQNEAQ (reference sequence).

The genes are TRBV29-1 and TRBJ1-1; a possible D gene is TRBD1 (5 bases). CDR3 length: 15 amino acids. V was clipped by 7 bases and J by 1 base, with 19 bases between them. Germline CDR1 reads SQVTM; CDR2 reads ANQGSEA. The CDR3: CSASRDFGTNTEAFF. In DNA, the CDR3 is TGCAGCGCCTCCCGGGACTTTGGAACGAACACTGAAGCTTTCTTT.